These 3 T cell receptor beta chains share one sample of origin, sequenced in a study of blood T cell repertoires in COVID-19. TCRdb's copy holds only in-frame clones and misses some; the assay was immunoSEQ multiplex PCR. The table lists around 62,000 clones, roughly 88% of them singletons, with around 1.2% in the top ten. The specimen was peripheral blood. The origin of the receptors is a woman aged 55-69 years with acute or convalescent COVID-19.

The rearrangement links TRBV11-2 to TRBJ2-3; a possible D gene is TRBD1 (5 bases). Germline CDR1 reads SGHAT; CDR2 reads FQNNGV. Between the trimmed V and J ends, which lost 5 bases and 6 bases, there was a span of 24 bases. The CDR3 is 17 amino acids. The CDR3 sequence is CASSRTYGQGARDTQYF. The CDR3 DNA sequence: TGTGCCAGCAGCCGAACGTACGGGCAGGGCGCCCGGGATACGCAGTATTTT.

The chain employs TRBV4-2 and TRBJ2-5; a possible D gene is TRBD2 (5 bases). Trimming shortened V by 0 bases and J by 2 bases, and 10 bases separated the two germline ends. This CDR3 comprises 15 residues. Germline V gene data show CDR1 as LGHNA and CDR2 as YNFKEQ. CDR3 sequence (DNA): TGTGCCAGCAGCCAAGACGGAGGCGGACAAGAGACCCAGTACTTC. It yields the protein CASSQDGGGQETQYF.

The V call is TRBV15, the J call TRBJ2-1; TRBD1 aligns across 9 bases. Unmatched junction bases numbered 9, after V lost 3 bases and J lost 3 bases. The germline CDR1 and CDR2 sequences are LNHNV and YYDKDF (reference sequence). This CDR3 is built from 17 residues. The DNA for the CDR3 is TGTGCCACCAGCAGGAAACGTTTGGGACAGGGCTACAATGAGCAGTTCTTC. This encodes CATSRKRLGQGYNEQFF.